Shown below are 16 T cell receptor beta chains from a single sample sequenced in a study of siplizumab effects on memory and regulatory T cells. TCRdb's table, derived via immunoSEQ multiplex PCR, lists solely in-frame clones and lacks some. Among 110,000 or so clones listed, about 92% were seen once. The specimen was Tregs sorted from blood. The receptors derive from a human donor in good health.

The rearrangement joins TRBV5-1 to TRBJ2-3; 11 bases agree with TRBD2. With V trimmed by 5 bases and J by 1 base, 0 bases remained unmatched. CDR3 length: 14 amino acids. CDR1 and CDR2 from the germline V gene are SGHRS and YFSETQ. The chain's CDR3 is CASRGLAGTDTQYF. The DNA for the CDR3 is TGCGCCAGCAGGGGACTAGCGGGCACAGATACGCAGTATTTT.

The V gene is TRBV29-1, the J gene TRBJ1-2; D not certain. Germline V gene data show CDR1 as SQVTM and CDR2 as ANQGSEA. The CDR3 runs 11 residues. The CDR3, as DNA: TGCACCGCGGGAGAAACTTATGGCTACACCTTC. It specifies CTAGETYGYTF.

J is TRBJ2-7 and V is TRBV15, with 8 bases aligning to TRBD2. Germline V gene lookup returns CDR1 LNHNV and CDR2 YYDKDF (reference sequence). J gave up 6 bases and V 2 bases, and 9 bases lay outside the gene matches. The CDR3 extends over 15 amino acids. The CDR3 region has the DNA TGTGCCACCAGCAGAACCGGGACTAGAGGAGGCGAGCAGTACTTC. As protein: CATSRTGTRGGEQYF.

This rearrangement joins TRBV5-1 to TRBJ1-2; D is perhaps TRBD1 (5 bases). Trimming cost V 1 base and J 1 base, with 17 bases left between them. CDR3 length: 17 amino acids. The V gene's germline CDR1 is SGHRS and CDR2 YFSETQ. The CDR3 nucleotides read TGCGCCAGCAGCTTGAGGCCCCAGGGAGGGGATAACTATGGCTACACCTTC. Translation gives CASSLRPQGGDNYGYTF.

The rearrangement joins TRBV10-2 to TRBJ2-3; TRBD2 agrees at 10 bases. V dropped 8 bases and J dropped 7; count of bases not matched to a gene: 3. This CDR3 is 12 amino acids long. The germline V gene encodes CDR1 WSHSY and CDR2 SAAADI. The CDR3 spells CASASGRHTQYF. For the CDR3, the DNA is TGCGCCAGCGCTAGCGGGAGACATACGCAGTATTTT.

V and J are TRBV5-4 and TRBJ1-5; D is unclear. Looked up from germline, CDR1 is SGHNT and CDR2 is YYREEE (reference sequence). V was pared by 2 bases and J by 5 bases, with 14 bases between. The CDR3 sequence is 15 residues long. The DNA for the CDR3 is TGTGCCAGCAGCTTAGGGCCGGAAGGTTATCAGCCCCAGCATTTT. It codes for CASSLGPEGYQPQHF. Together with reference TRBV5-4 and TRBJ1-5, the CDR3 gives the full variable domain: ETGVTQSPTHLIKTRGQQVTLRCSSQSGHNTVSWYQQALGQGPQFIFQYYREEENGRGNFPPRFSGLQFPNYSSELNVNALELDDSALYLCASSLGPEGYQPQHFGDGTRLSIL.

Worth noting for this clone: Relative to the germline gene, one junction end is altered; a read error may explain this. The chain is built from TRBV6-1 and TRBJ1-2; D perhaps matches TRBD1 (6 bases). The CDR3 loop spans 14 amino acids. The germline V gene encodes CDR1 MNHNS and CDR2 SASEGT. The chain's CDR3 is CAGSSDRLGVGYTF. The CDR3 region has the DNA TGTGCCGGCAGCTCAGACAGGTTGGGAGTGGGCTACACCTTC.

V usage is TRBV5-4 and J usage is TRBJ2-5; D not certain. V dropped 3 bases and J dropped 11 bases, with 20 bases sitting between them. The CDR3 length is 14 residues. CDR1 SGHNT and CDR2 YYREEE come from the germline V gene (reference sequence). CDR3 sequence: CASSSGLSNPEQYF. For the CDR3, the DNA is TGTGCCAGCAGCTCTGGCCTCTCCAATCCTGAGCAGTACTTC. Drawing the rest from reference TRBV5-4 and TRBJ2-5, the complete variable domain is ETGVTQSPTHLIKTRGQQVTLRCSSQSGHNTVSWYQQALGQGPQFIFQYYREEENGRGNFPPRFSGLQFPNYSSELNVNALELDDSALYLCASSSGLSNPEQYFGPGTRLLVL.

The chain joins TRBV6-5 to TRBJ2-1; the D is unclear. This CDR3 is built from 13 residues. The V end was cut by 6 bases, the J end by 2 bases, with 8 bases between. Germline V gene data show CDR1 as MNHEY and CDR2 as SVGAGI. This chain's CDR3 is CASRRGTYNEQFF. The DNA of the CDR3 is TGTGCCAGCAGGCGAGGCACCTACAATGAGCAGTTCTTC.

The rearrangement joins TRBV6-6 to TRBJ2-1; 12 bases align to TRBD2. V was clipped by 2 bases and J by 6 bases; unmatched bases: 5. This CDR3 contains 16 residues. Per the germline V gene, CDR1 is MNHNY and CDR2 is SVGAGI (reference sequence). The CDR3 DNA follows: TGTGCCAGCAGTTACCGCCTAGCGGGAGGGCCCAATGAGCAGTTCTTC. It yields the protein CASSYRLAGGPNEQFF.

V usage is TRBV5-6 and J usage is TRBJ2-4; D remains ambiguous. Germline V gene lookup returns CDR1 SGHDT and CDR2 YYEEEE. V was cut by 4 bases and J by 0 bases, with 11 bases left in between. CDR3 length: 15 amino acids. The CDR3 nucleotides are TGTGCCAGCAGCCTGGGGAACCAAGCCAAAAACATTCAGTACTTC. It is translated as CASSLGNQAKNIQYF.

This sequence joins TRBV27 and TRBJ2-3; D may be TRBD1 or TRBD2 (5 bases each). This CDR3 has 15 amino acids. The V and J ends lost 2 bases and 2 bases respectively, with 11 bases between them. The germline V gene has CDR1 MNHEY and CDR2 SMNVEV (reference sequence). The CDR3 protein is CASSLATGPTDTQYF. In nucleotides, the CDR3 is TGTGCCAGCAGTTTAGCGACGGGACCCACAGATACGCAGTATTTT.

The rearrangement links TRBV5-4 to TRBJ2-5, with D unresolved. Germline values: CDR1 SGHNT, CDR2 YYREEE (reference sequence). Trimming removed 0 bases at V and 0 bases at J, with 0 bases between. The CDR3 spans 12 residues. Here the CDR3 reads CASSLDQETQYF. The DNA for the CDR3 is TGTGCCAGCAGCTTGGACCAAGAGACCCAGTACTTC.

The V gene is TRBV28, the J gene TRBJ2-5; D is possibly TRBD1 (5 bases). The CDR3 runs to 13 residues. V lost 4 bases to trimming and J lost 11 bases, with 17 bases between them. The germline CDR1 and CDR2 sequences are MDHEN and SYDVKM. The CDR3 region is CASSSPKQVEQYF. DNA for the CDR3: TGTGCCAGCAGTTCCCCGAAACAGGTGGAGCAGTACTTC.

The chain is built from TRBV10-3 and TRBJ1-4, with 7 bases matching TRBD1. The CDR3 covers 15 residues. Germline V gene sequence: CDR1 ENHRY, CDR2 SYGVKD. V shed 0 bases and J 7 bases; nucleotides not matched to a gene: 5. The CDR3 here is CAISESQGVGEKLFF. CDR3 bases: TGTGCCATCAGTGAGTCCCAGGGGGTTGGTGAAAAACTGTTTTTT.

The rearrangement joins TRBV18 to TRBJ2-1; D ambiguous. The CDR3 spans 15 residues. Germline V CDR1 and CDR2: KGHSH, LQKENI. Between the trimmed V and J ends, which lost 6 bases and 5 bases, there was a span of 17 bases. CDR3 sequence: CASSMKGTSNNEQFF. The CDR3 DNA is TGTGCCAGCTCTATGAAAGGAACAAGTAACAATGAGCAGTTCTTC.